Listed here is a single T cell receptor (beta chain). The sample originates from a study of shared clonotypes between healthy human individuals. V shed 4 bases, J shed 2 bases, and the junction held 3 bases outside the gene matches. The germline V gene encodes CDR1 SGHRS and CDR2 YFSETQ. The CDR3 covers 16 residues. The assay ran at deep level. Data came from immunoSEQ multiplex PCR; TCRdb stores just in-frame clones and leaves some out. The sample consists of about 2.4 million clones, 93% of them appearing once. The V call is TRBV5-1, the J call TRBJ2-5; 15 bases are shared with TRBD2. Specimen: naive CD4+ T cells from PBMCs. Subset of the sample: CD45RA+ positively selected. The receptor comes from a man younger than 30 in good health. Some clones in this sample may be carry-over from other donors' samples. The CDR3 DNA is TGCGCCAGCAGCCCCGGGACTAGCGGGAGGCAAGAGACCCAGTACTTC. It encodes CASSPGTSGRQETQYF.